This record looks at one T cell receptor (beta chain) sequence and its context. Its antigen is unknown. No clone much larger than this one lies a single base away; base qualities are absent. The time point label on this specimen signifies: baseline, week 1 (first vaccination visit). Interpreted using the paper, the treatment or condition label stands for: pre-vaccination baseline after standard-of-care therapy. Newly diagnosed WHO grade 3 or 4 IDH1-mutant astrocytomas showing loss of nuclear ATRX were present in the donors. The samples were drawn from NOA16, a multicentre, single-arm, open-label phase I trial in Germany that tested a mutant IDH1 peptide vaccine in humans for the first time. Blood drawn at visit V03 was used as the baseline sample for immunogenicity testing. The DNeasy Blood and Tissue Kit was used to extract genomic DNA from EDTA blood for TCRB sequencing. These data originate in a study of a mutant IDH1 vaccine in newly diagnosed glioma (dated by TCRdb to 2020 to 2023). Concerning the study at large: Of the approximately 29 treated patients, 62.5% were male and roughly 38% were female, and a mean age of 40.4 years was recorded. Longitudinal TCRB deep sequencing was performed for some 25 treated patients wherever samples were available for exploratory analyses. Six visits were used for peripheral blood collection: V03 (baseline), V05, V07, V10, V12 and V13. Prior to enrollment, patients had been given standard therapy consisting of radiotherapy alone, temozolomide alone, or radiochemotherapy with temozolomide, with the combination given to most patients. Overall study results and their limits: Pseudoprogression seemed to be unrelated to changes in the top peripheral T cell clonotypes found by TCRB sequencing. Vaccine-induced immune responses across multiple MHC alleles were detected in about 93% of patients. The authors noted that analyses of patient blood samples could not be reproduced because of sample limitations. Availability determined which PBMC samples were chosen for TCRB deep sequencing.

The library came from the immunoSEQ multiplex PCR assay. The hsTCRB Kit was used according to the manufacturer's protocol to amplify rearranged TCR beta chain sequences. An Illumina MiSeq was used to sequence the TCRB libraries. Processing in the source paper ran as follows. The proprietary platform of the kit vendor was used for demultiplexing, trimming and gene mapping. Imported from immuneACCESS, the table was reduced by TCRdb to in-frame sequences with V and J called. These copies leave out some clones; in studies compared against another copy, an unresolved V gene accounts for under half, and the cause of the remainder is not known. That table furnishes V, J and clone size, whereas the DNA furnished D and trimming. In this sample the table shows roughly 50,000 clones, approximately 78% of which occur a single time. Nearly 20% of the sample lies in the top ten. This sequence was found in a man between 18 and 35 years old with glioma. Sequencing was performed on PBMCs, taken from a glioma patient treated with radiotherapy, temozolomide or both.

The CDR3 loop reads CASTLNGERRAGELFF. In nucleotide form, the sequence is TGCGCCAGCACTCTAAACGGGGAGAGGAGGGCCGGGGAGCTGTTTTTT. Rearrangement joined TRBV5-1 to TRBJ2-2, with a weak D call of TRBD2 (6 bases match). The CDR3 measures 16 amino acids from cysteine to phenylalanine. Just the 48-base CDR3 DNA is kept, in frame starting at base 1. Relative to germline, V is 6 bases shorter and J is 6 bases shorter, with 21 bases between their ends. The germline V gene supplies CDR1 SGHRS and CDR2 YFSETQ.